A single sample gave rise to the 16 T cell receptor beta chains below, sequenced in a study of ipilimumab plus nivolumab after autologous stem cell transplantation. Generated by immunoSEQ multiplex PCR, the TCRdb table keeps only in-frame clones and is missing some. The sample includes some 43,000 clones, roughly 90% seen only once; the top ten take about 0.88%. The sample was PBMCs, taken in a trial of ipilimumab plus nivolumab as post-transplant consolidation. These receptors originate from a male donor with multiple myeloma.

This chain joins TRBV19 and TRBJ2-2, with 8 bases matching TRBD2. The CDR3 consists of 16 residues. V dropped 6 bases and J dropped 4; count of bases not matched to a gene: 10. Looked up from germline, CDR1 is LNHDA and CDR2 is SQIVND (reference sequence). This CDR3 is CASRTVAGGRTGELFF. CDR3 sequence (DNA): TGTGCCAGTAGAACCGTGGCGGGGGGCCGCACCGGGGAGCTGTTTTTT.

The J gene is TRBJ2-7, the V gene TRBV6-4; TRBD1 aligns across 8 bases. The CDR3 runs to 15 residues. Germline loops: CDR1 MRHNA, CDR2 SNTAGT. The ends lost 0 bases at V and 4 bases at J; junction bases unmatched: 5. CDR3: CASSDSPGQEYEQYF. CDR3 sequence (DNA): TGTGCCAGCAGTGACTCACCGGGACAGGAATACGAGCAGTACTTC.

The chain couples TRBV2 to TRBJ1-4; 7 nucleotides align to TRBD1. Germline V gene data show CDR1 as SNHLY and CDR2 as FYNNEI. The CDR3 sequence is 15 residues long. Germline trimming cut 5 bases from V and 0 bases from J; bases unmatched to any gene: 3. The CDR3 sequence is CASSPDRATNEKLFF. In nucleotides, the CDR3 is TGTGCCAGCAGTCCCGACAGGGCAACTAATGAAAAACTGTTTTTT.

The CDR3: CASSYDGQGGPDTQYF. CDR3 coding DNA: TGTGCCAGCAGTTACGATGGACAGGGAGGACCAGATACGCAGTATTTT. This chain uses TRBV6-6 with TRBJ2-3, with 8 bases identical to TRBD1. CDR3 length: 16 residues. Germline assignment: CDR1 MNHNY and CDR2 SVGAGI (reference sequence). J gave up 4 bases and V 2 bases, and 8 bases lay outside the gene matches.

The chain is built from TRBV5-1 and TRBJ1-3; the D is unclear. The V end was cut by 2 bases, the J end by 4 bases, with 7 bases between. There are 13 residues in the CDR3. Per germline, CDR1 SGHRS and CDR2 YFSETQ. CDR3 sequence reads: CASSLTPGNTIYF. In DNA, the CDR3 is TGCGCCAGCAGCTTAACGCCCGGAAACACCATATATTTT.

The chain employs TRBV7-2 and TRBJ2-7, with 7 bases fitting TRBD1. This CDR3 contains 14 residues. Germline lookup yields CDR1 SGHTA and CDR2 FQGNSA. J lost 5 bases, V lost 1 base, and 5 bases had no gene match. The CDR3 bases are TGTGCCAGCAGCTTAGGGAACAGGGGTAACGAGCAGTACTTC. This translates into CASSLGNRGNEQYF.

The CDR3 bases are TGTGCCAGCAGCTTGGGCTACGAGCAGTACTTC. Encoded protein: CASSLGYEQYF. This rearrangement joins TRBV5-8 to TRBJ2-5; no reliable D call. The J call may be in error: the DNA end matches TRBJ2-7 better. Germline V gene sequence: CDR1 SGHTS, CDR2 YDEGEE. The CDR3 totals 11 residues.

The chain has TRBV5-6 and TRBJ1-4; 9 bases map to TRBD1. The CDR3 is 16 residues long. Trimming took 0 bases from V and 8 from J; bases not matched to a gene: 8. Germline V gene lookup returns CDR1 SGHDT and CDR2 YYEEEE. CDR3 region: CASSLDKGQGGEKLFF. The CDR3 DNA reads as TGTGCCAGCAGCTTGGACAAGGGACAGGGAGGGGAAAAACTGTTTTTT.

The chain has TRBV6-1 and TRBJ2-3; TRBD1 is a possible D gene (5 bases). Trimming shortened V by 5 bases and J by 2 bases, and 17 bases separated the two germline ends. Germline assignment: CDR1 MNHNS and CDR2 SASEGT. The CDR3 loop spans 16 amino acids. The CDR3 DNA follows: TGTGCCAGCAGTAAAGGGTATGGGGCCTACACAGATACGCAGTATTTT. Protein sequence: CASSKGYGAYTDTQYF.

The V and J genes are TRBV6-1 and TRBJ2-7; D is tentatively TRBD1 or TRBD2 (6 bases each). With 2 bases removed from V and 5 bases from J, the gap between germline ends came to 16 bases. From germline, CDR1 is MNHNS and CDR2 SASEGT. There are 15 residues in the CDR3. The CDR3 DNA reads TGTGCCAGCAGTGAAATGGGGGGCGCGTCCCACGAGCAGTACTTC. This codes for CASSEMGGASHEQYF.

V and J are TRBV5-4 and TRBJ1-3; D is possibly TRBD1 (6 bases). The CDR3 sequence is 13 residues long. From germline, CDR1 is SGHNT and CDR2 YYREEE (reference sequence). Trimming took 7 bases from V and 3 from J, leaving 11 bases between them. CDR3 sequence reads: CASGAGVGNTIYF. CDR3 DNA: TGTGCCAGCGGCGCAGGGGTTGGAAACACCATATATTTT. Based on the CDR3 plus reference TRBV5-4 and TRBJ1-3, the full variable domain is ETGVTQSPTHLIKTRGQQVTLRCSSQSGHNTVSWYQQALGQGPQFIFQYYREEENGRGNFPPRFSGLQFPNYSSELNVNALELDDSALYLCASGAGVGNTIYFGEGSWLTVV.

The genes are TRBV19 and TRBJ1-5; 8 nucleotides agree with TRBD1. The trim removed 7 bases at V and 7 bases at J, leaving 6 bases unmatched. The CDR3 contains 13 residues. Germline loops: CDR1 LNHDA, CDR2 SQIVND (reference sequence). CDR3 bases: TGTGCCAGTACCGGGACAGGTGGGCAGCCCCAGCATTTT. It is translated as CASTGTGGQPQHF.

The genes are TRBV5-1 and TRBJ1-1; D gene uncertain. The V end lost 3 bases, the J end lost 0 bases, and 15 bases lay between the germline ends. CDR1 SGHRS and CDR2 YFSETQ come from the germline V gene. This CDR3 is built from 16 residues. In nucleotides, the CDR3 is TGCGCCAGCAGCTCCCCGCCGGGTCTCATGAACACTGAAGCTTTCTTT. Translation: CASSSPPGLMNTEAFF.

Details on this clone: The germline gene is not matched at one end of the junction; a read error may be the cause. This chain joins TRBV4-1 and TRBJ1-5; D is unresolved. This CDR3 is built from 16 residues. Germline V gene sequence: CDR1 MGHRA, CDR2 YSYEKL. CDR3 loop: CASSEEKSQNNQPQHF. Written as DNA, the CDR3 is TGCGCCAGCAGCGAAGAGAAGAGCCAGAACAATCAGCCCCAGCATTTT.

The genes are TRBV25-1 and TRBJ1-2; a weak D match, TRBD1 (5 bases). V was trimmed by 1 base and J by 4 bases, leaving 10 bases between them. The CDR3 runs 14 residues. Germline assignment: CDR1 MGHDK and CDR2 SYGVNS. CDR3 protein: CASSESGPRYGYTF. DNA of the CDR3: TGTGCCAGCAGTGAATCAGGGCCGCGCTATGGCTACACCTTC.

This sequence joins TRBV5-1 and TRBJ2-7; a possible D gene is TRBD2 (6 bases). The CDR3 extends over 13 amino acids. Germline V gives CDR1 SGHRS, CDR2 YFSETQ. The germline V and J ends were trimmed by 6 bases and 6 bases, with 16 bases remaining between them. This CDR3 is CASMEGNLSEQYF. The CDR3 nucleotides read TGCGCCAGCATGGAGGGTAACCTTAGCGAGCAGTACTTC.